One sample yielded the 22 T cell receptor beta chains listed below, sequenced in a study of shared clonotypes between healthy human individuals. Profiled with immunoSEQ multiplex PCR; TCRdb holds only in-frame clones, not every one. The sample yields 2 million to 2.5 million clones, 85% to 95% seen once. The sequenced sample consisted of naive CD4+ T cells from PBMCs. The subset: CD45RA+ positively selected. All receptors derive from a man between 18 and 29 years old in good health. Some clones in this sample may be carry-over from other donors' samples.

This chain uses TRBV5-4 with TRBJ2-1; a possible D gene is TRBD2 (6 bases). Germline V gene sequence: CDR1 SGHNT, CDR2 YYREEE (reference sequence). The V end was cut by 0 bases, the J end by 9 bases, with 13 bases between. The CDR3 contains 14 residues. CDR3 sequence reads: CASSLAVGSPEQFF. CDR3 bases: TGTGCCAGCAGCTTGGCTGTCGGGAGTCCTGAGCAGTTCTTC.

The CDR3 sequence is CASSTSTFSGNTIYF. The CDR3 DNA follows: TGTGCCAGCAGCACCTCCACCTTCTCTGGAAACACCATATATTTT. This chain joins TRBV7-2 and TRBJ1-3, with D unclear. This CDR3 is built from 15 residues. The germline V gene has CDR1 SGHTA and CDR2 FQGNSA. Trimming pared 5 bases from V and 0 bases from J, leaving 11 bases between.

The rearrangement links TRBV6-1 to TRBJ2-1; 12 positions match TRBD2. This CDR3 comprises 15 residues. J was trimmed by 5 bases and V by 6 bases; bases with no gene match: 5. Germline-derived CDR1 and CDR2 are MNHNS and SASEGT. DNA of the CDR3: TGTGCCAGCAGGGTGACTAGCGGGAGTAACAATGAGCAGTTCTTC. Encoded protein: CASRVTSGSNNEQFF.

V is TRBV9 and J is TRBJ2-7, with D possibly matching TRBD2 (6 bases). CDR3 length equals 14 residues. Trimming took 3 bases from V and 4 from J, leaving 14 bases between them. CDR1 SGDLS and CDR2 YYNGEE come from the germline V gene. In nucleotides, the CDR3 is TGTGCCAGCAGCGAGGGACTTGGCTTTTACGAGCAGTACTTC. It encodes CASSEGLGFYEQYF.

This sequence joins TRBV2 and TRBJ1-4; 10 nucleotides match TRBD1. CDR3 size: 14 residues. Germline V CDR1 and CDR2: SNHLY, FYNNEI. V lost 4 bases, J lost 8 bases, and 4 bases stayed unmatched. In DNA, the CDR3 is TGTGCCAGCAGTGCCCGGACAGGGGGGGAAAAACTGTTTTTT. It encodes CASSARTGGEKLFF.

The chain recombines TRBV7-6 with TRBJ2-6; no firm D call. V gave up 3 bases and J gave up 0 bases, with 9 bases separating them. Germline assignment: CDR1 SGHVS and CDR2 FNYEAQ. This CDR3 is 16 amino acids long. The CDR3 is CASSFPLGSGANVLTF. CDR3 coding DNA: TGTGCCAGCAGCTTTCCGCTTGGCTCTGGGGCCAACGTCCTGACTTTC.

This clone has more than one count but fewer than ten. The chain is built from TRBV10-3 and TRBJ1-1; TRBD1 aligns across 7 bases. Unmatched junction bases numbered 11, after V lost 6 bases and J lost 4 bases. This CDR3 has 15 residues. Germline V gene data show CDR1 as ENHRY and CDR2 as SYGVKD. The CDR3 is CAIRDWGRGITEAFF. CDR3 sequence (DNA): TGTGCCATCAGGGATTGGGGCAGGGGGATCACTGAAGCTTTCTTT.

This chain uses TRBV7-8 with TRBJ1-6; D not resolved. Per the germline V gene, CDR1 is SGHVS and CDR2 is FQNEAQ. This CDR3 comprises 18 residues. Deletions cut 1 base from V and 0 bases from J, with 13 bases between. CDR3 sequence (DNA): TGTGCCAGCAGCTTAGGGAGGTTGGGCAGCTCCTATAATTCACCCCTCCACTTT. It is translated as CASSLGRLGSSYNSPLHF.

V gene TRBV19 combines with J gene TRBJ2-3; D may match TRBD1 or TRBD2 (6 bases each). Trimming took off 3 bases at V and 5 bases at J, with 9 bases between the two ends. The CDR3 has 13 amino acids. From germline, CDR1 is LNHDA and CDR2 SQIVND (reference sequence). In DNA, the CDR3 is TGTGCCAGTAGTATCGGAGGGGGAGATACGCAGTATTTT. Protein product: CASSIGGGDTQYF.

The CDR3 nucleotides are TGTGCCAGCAGTCAGGGGCAGGGTGTAGATACGCAGTATTTT. It codes for CASSQGQGVDTQYF. J is TRBJ2-3 and V is TRBV2, with D tentatively TRBD1 (6 bases). Trimming shortened V by 5 bases and J by 5 bases, and 14 bases separated the two germline ends. The CDR3 is 14 residues long. Germline V CDR1 and CDR2: SNHLY, FYNNEI.

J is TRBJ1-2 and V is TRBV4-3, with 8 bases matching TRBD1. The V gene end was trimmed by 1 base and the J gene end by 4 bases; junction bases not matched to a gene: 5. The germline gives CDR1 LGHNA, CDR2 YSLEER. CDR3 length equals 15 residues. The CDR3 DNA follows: TGCGCCAGCAGCCAAGCAAACAGGGGGATCTATGGCTACACCTTC. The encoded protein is CASSQANRGIYGYTF.

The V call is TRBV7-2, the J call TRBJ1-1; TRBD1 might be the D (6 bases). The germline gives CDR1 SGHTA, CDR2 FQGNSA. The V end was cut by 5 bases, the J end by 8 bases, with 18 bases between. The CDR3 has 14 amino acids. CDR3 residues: CASSVQGTIREAFF. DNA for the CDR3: TGTGCCAGCAGCGTACAGGGCACTATCAGAGAAGCTTTCTTT.

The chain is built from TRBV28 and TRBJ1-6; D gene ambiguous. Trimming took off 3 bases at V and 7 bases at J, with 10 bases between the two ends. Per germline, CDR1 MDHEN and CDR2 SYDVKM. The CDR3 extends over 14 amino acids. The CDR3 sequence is CASSFSRPNSPLHF. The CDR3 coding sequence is TGTGCCAGCAGTTTTTCCAGGCCAAATTCACCCCTCCACTTT.

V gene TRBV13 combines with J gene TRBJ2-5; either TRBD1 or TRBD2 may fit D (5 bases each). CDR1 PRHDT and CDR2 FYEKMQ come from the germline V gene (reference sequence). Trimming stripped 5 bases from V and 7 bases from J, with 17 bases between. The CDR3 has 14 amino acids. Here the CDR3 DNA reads TGTGCCAGCAGCCGCGGACTTCGGGGCGGGACCCAGTACTTC. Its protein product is CASSRGLRGGTQYF.

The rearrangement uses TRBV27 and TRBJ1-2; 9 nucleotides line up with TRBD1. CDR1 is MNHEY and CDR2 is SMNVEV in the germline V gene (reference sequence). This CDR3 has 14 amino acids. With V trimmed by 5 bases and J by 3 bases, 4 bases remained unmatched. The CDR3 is CASSRRTGDYGYTF. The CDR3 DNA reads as TGTGCCAGCAGTCGCCGGACAGGGGACTATGGCTACACCTTC.

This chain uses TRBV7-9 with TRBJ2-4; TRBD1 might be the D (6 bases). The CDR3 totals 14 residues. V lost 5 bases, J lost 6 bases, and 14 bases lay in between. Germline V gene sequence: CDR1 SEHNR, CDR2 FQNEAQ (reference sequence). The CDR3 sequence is CASSVTGLINIQYF. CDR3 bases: TGTGCCAGCAGCGTTACAGGGCTTATAAACATTCAGTACTTC.

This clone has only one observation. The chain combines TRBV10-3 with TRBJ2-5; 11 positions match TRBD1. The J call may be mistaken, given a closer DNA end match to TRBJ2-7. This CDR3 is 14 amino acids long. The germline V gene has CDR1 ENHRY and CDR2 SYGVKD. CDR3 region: CAISRDRGLHEQYF. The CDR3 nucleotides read TGTGCCATCAGCCGGGACAGGGGGTTACACGAGCAGTACTTC.

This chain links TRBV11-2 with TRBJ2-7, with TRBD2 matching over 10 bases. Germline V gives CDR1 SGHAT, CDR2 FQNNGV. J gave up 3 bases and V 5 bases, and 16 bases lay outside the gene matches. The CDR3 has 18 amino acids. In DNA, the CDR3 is TGTGCCAGCAGCCAAGAGGGTCCCCAGCGGGAGGGCATCTACGAGCAGTACTTC. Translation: CASSQEGPQREGIYEQYF.

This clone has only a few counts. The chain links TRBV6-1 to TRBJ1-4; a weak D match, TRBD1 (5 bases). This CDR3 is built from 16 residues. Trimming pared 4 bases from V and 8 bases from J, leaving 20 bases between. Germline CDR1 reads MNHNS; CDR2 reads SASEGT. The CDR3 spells CASSGIRTTTREKLFF. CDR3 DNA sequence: TGTGCCAGCAGTGGCATAAGGACAACCACCCGGGAAAAACTGTTTTTT.

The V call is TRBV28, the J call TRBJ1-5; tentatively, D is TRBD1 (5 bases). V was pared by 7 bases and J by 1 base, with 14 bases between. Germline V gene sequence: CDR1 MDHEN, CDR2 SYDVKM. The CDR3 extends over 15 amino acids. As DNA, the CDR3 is TGTGCCAGCAAGGGAGACAGCTTGAGCAATCAGCCCCAGCATTTT. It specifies CASKGDSLSNQPQHF.

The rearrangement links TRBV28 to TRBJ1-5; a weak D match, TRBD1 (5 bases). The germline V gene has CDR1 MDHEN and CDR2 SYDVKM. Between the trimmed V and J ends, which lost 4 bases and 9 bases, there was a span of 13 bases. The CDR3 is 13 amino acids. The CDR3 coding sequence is TGTGCCAGCAGTTCCGGCGCCGGGGGGCCCCAGCATTTT. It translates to CASSSGAGGPQHF.

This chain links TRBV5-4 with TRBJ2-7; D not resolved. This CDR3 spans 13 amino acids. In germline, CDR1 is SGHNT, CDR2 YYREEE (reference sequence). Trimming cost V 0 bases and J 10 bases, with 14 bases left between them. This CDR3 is CASSLGGEWPQYF. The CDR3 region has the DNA TGTGCCAGCAGCTTGGGAGGAGAGTGGCCCCAGTACTTC.